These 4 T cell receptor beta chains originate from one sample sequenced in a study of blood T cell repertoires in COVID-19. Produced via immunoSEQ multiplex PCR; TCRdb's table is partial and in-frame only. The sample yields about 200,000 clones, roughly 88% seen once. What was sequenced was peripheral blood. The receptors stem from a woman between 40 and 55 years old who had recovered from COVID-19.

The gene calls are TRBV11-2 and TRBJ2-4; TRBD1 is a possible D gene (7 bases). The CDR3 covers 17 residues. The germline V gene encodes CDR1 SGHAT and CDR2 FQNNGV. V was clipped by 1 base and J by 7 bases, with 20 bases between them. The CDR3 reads CASSLGGVTGRKNIQYF. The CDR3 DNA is TGTGCCAGCAGCTTAGGGGGAGTGACAGGGAGGAAGAACATTCAGTACTTC. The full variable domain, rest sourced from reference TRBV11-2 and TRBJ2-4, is EAGVAQSPRYKIIEKRQSVAFWCNPISGHATLYWYQQILGQGPKLLIQFQNNGVVDDSQLPKDRFSAERLKGVDSTLKIQPAKLEDSAVYLCASSLGGVTGRKNIQYFGAGTRLSVL.

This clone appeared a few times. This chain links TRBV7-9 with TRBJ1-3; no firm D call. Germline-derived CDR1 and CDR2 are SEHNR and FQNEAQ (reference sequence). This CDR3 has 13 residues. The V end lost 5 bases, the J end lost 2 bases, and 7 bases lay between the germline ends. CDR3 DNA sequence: TGTGCCAGCAGCCATGGCCCTGGAAACACCATATATTTT. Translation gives CASSHGPGNTIYF.

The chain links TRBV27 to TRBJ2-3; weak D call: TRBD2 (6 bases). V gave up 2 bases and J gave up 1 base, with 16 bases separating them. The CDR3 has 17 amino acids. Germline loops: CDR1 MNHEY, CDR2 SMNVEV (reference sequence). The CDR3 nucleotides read TGTGCCAGCAGTTTAAGGGCAGGAGGGTGGGGCACAGATACGCAGTATTTT. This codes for CASSLRAGGWGTDTQYF.

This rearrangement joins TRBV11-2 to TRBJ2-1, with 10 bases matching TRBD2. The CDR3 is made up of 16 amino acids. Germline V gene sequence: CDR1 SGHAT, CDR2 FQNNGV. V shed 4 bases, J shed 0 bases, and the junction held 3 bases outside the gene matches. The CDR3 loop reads CASSSPSGSSYNEQFF. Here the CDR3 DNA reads TGTGCCAGCAGCTCACCTAGCGGGAGCTCCTACAATGAGCAGTTCTTC.